These T cell receptor beta chains were read from a single sample in a study of T cell changes during pregnancy in multiple sclerosis. Sequenced by immunoSEQ multiplex PCR; TCRdb stores in-frame clones only, minus some. The sample gives around 120,000 clones, roughly nine tenths of which show up once; about 3% is in the top ten. This sample comprised peripheral blood, obtained after pregnancy. The receptor set was obtained from a female donor with multiple sclerosis, enrolled in a pregnancy study. Each CDR3 is given with its conserved first and last residue. The D gene is left open where the match is weak. Size tells how often a clone was seen (once, few, many) or the class of an expanded clone, and some rows leave it out.

>few|TRBV25-1|NA|TRBJ2-3
TGTGCCAGCACATCGGGGGACACAGATACGCAGTATTTT
CASTSGDTDTQYF
>NA|TRBV19|NA|TRBJ2-7
TGTGCCAGTAGTTGGGGGGTAAGCTCCTACGAGCAGTACTTC
CASSWGVSSYEQYF
>NA|TRBV25-1|TRBD2|TRBJ2-3
TGTGCCAGCAGTGAATTTGGACTAGCGTCAGATACGCAGTATTTT
CASSEFGLASDTQYF
>once|TRBV2|NA|TRBJ1-6
TGTGCCAGCAGTGAGACGGGGGGGGATAATTCACCCCTCCACTTT
CASSETGGDNSPLHF
>NA|TRBV11-2|TRBD2|TRBJ2-7
TGTGCCAGCAGCTCTCTAGCGGGGGGACGGGAGCAGTACTTC
CASSSLAGGREQYF
>NA|TRBV23-1|TRBD1|TRBJ2-7
TGCGCCAGCAGTCAATCGGACAGGGTCCCCTACGAGCAGTACTTC
CASSQSDRVPYEQYF
>NA|TRBV2|NA|TRBJ1-5
TGTGCCAGCAGTTTGGGAGACCAGCCCCAGCATTTT
CASSLGDQPQHF
>NA|TRBV15|NA|TRBJ2-3
TGTGCCACCAGCAGAGATCTGGCGGGGCCCACAGATACGCAGTATTTT
CATSRDLAGPTDTQYF
>NA|TRBV30|NA|TRBJ2-6
TGTGCCTGGAGTGTAGGGACTTCTGGGGCCAACGTCCTGACTTTC
CAWSVGTSGANVLTF
>NA|TRBV6-1|TRBD2|TRBJ2-7
TGTGCCAGCAGTGAAGCGCTAGCGGGGCCAATGGGCGAGCAGTACTTC
CASSEALAGPMGEQYF
>NA|TRBV27|NA|TRBJ1-5
TGTGCCAGCAGGCCCAGGGATAGCAATCAGCCCCAGCATTTT
CASRPRDSNQPQHF
>NA|TRBV7-8|TRBD1|TRBJ2-7
TGTGCCAGCAGACCCGGGGACAGGGGGGCCTACGAGCAGTACTTC
CASRPGDRGAYEQYF
>once|TRBV2|TRBD1|TRBJ2-5
TGTGCCAGAGGACAGGGGCAAGAGACCCAGTACTTC
CARGQGQETQYF
>NA|TRBV10-3|NA|TRBJ1-6
TGTGCCATCAGTGTTATGATACAGGGAGAAGGTTCACCCCTCCACTTT
CAISVMIQGEGSPLHF
>NA|TRBV19|NA|TRBJ2-7
TGTGCCAGTAGTAGGCAGGGAAGGCCCTACGAGCAGTACTTC
CASSRQGRPYEQYF
>NA|TRBV14|NA|TRBJ1-2
TGTGCCAGCAGCCAATCCACATCTAACTATGGCTACACCTTC
CASSQSTSNYGYTF
>once|TRBV9|NA|TRBJ2-4
TGTGCCAGCAGCGTATCTGGGAGCAAAAACATTCAGTACTTC
CASSVSGSKNIQYF
>NA|TRBV19|TRBD1|TRBJ2-1
TGTGCCAGACCGGGACAGATAAATGAGCAGTTCTTC
CARPGQINEQFF
>NA|TRBV29-1|NA|TRBJ2-2
TGCAGCGTTGTCGAGGGGGTTTCAGGGGAGCTGTTTTTT
CSVVEGVSGELFF
>NA|TRBV7-2|NA|TRBJ1-5
TGTGCCAGCAGCCCTTGGGGGGGCGGCAATCAGCCCCAGCATTTT
CASSPWGGGNQPQHF
>NA|TRBV2|TRBD1|TRBJ1-6
TGTGCCAGCGGGGAGGGGCAGGGGGCCAATTCACCCCTCCACTTT
CASGEGQGANSPLHF
>NA|TRBV11-1|TRBD1|TRBJ2-3
TGTGCCAGCAGCCTGGACAGGGCGGGAGATACGCAGTATTTT
CASSLDRAGDTQYF
>NA|TRBV2|TRBD2|TRBJ2-2
TGTGCCAGCGCGTTTGATAGCGGGGGTCTCGGGGAGCTGTTTTTT
CASAFDSGGLGELFF
>once|TRBV13|NA|TRBJ1-1
TGTGCCAGCAGCTTACAGGGATTGGACACTGAAGCTTTCTTT
CASSLQGLDTEAFF
>NA|TRBV4-1|NA|TRBJ1-1
TGCGCCAGCAGCCTTCAGGGGCTCGCCACTGAAGCTTTCTTT
CASSLQGLATEAFF
>NA|TRBV7-9|NA|TRBJ1-3
TGTGCCAGCAGCTCACAGGGAATCGGAAACACCATATATTTT
CASSSQGIGNTIYF
>NA|TRBV14|NA|TRBJ2-1
TGTGCCAGCAGCCAGCAGGCAGGGAATCGGCAGTTCTTC
CASSQQAGNRQFF
>NA|TRBV5-1|TRBD1|TRBJ2-5
TGCGCCAGCAGCTTGGTCGGGGGACAGGGATCAAAGACCCAGTACTTC
CASSLVGGQGSKTQYF
>NA|TRBV10-3|NA|TRBJ1-1
TGTGCCACCGCACCCATCAGGGGTGGTGTGGCTGAAGCTTTCTTT
CATAPIRGGVAEAFF
>NA|TRBV15|NA|TRBJ1-3
TGTGCCACCAGCAGAGGAAAGGGGGACGGAAACACCATATATTTT
CATSRGKGDGNTIYF
>NA|TRBV7-8|TRBD1|TRBJ2-3
TGTGCCAGCAGCCGCCCCCGGGACAGGGTTTTCGGAGATACGCAGTATTTT
CASSRPRDRVFGDTQYF
>NA|TRBV19|TRBD2|TRBJ2-1
TGTGCCAGTAGTATTTGGAGCGGGGGCCAGAATGAGCAGTTCTTC
CASSIWSGGQNEQFF
>NA|TRBV6-5|TRBD2|TRBJ2-1
TGTGCCAGCAAGCCACTAGCGGGGGGGCCCAATGAGCAGTTCTTC
CASKPLAGGPNEQFF
>NA|TRBV7-6|NA|TRBJ1-2
TGTGCCAGCAGCCCAGGACATCAGCCGGCCTTAGGCTATGGCTACACCTTC
CASSPGHQPALGYGYTF
>NA|TRBV19|TRBD1|TRBJ2-7
TGTGCCAGTAGTCCCGGGACAGCGGACTCCTACGAGCAGTACTTC
CASSPGTADSYEQYF
>once|TRBV30|TRBD2|TRBJ2-5
TGTGCCTGGAGCGCGCTAGCGGGGGGACCCCAAGAGACCCAGTACTTC
CAWSALAGGPQETQYF
>NA|TRBV2|TRBD1|TRBJ1-1
TGTGCCAGCACATCGGGACAGGGAATTACTGAAGCTTTCTTT
CASTSGQGITEAFF
>NA|TRBV6-6|TRBD2|TRBJ2-7
TGTGCTACCGACCCCGGGACTAGCGGCTACGAGCAGTACTTC
CATDPGTSGYEQYF
>once|TRBV6-1|TRBD1|TRBJ2-7
TGTGCCAGCAGTGAACAGGGGGCTTGGATCTTTGGGGAGCAGTACTTC
CASSEQGAWIFGEQYF
>few|TRBV5-6|NA|TRBJ1-6
TGTGCCAGCAGCCATGAGAGCTCCTATAATTCACCCCTCCACTTT
CASSHESSYNSPLHF
>NA|TRBV25-1|NA|TRBJ2-7
TGTGCCAGCAGTGACACAGGGCCCTACGAGCAGTACTTC
CASSDTGPYEQYF
>NA|TRBV5-1|NA|TRBJ1-2
TGCGCCAGCAGCTTGAGCGGTATCAACTATGGCTACACCTTC
CASSLSGINYGYTF
>once|TRBV6-6|TRBD1|TRBJ1-2
TGTGCCAGCAGTTACTCGGGGACAGGGGACGACGGCTACACCTTC
CASSYSGTGDDGYTF
>NA|TRBV18|TRBD1|TRBJ1-1
TGTGCCAGCTCGCCGGACAGGGGGAACACTGAAGCTTTCTTT
CASSPDRGNTEAFF
>NA|TRBV27|TRBD1|TRBJ2-5
TGTGCCAGCAGTTCCTGGGCATTTCCAGGGGGAGAAGAGACCCAGTACTTC
CASSSWAFPGGEETQYF
>NA|TRBV19|TRBD2|TRBJ2-5
TGTGCCAGTAGACCTAGCGGGGAAGCGCGCCAAGAGACCCAGTACTTC
CASRPSGEARQETQYF
>NA|TRBV13|NA|TRBJ1-2
TGTGCCAGCGGAGCTGGGAGCTTCGACTATGGCTACACCTTC
CASGAGSFDYGYTF
>NA|TRBV5-5|NA|TRBJ1-1
TGTGCCAGCAGCTTGGGTGGCAGGGGTGTAAGGACTGAAGCTTTCTTT
CASSLGGRGVRTEAFF
>few|TRBV6-4|TRBD1|TRBJ2-5
TGTGCCAGCAGTGGGAGATTAGGGGGCTTCAAGACCCAGTACTTC
CASSGRLGGFKTQYF
>NA|TRBV19|TRBD1|TRBJ1-4
TGTGCCAGTACCCCATTGGACAGGGAAGATGAAAAACTGTTTTTT
CASTPLDREDEKLFF